The TCR beta chain described here comes from a study of OX40 agonist ivuxolimab in advanced cancers. About the research overall: It was permissible to have had prior anti-PD-1, anti-PD-L1 or anti-CTLA-4 therapy, and about 40% had some.

Findings and limits, study-wide: Among T cells, CD8+ cells averaged more expanded clones than CD4+ cells. By week 6 at 0.1 to 3.0 mg/kg, blood CD4+ and CD8+ T cells had expanded clonally.

Profiling relied on immunoSEQ multiplex PCR, and the TCRdb table lists in-frame clones only, not all of them. Of 70,000 to 90,000 clones in the sample, approximately 84% were seen once. Germline assignment: CDR1 SGHTA and CDR2 FQGNSA. The length of the CDR3 is 17 residues. V was shortened by 5 bases and J by 1 base, with 20 bases between the two germline ends. Remarks on this clone: Its specificity is unknown.

This chain joins TRBV7-2 and TRBJ2-5; TRBD1 or TRBD2 may be the D gene (6 bases each). The sequence came from an adult with an advanced solid tumor such as melanoma, head and neck, liver or kidney cancer. Sample: CD4+ or CD8+ T cells sorted from blood, taken in a trial of the OX40 agonist ivuxolimab. CDR3 DNA: TGTGCCAGCAGCCCCAGGGGCGGGAATAACATCCAAGAGACCCAGTACTTC. It specifies CASSPRGGNNIQETQYF.